This is a list of T cell receptor beta chains from one sample in a study of shared clonotypes between healthy human individuals. Only in-frame clones appear in the TCRdb table, and some are missing; sequencing was by immunoSEQ multiplex PCR. This table has about 680,000 clones, 90% to 95% appearing once. Sequencing was performed on naive CD8+ T cells sorted from blood. The origin of the receptors is a man aged 25-40 years in good health. Each CDR3 is given with its conserved first and last residue. A D gene is named only where the DNA matches it firmly. Only part of the rows carry a size: once, few, many, or a class if the clone is expanded.

V gene	D gene	CDR3 length	clone size	J gene	CDR3 DNA	CDR3 protein
TRBV27	-	15	-	TRBJ2-2	TGTGCCAGCAGTTTACAGCTAGCGTCCTCCGGGGAGCTGTTTTTT	CASSLQLASSGELFF
TRBV27	-	13	-	TRBJ1-2	TGTGCCAGCAGTTCCCCGCGTGGTAAGGGCTACACCTTC	CASSSPRGKGYTF
TRBV7-9	TRBD2	17	once	TRBJ2-1	TGTGCCAGCAGCTTAGCGATCGGACTAGCGGGAGAGAATGAGCAGTTCTTC	CASSLAIGLAGENEQFF
TRBV5-1	-	15	-	TRBJ1-2	TGCGCCAGCAGCTTGGGAGAGGGCTGGGGGAACGGCTACACCTTC	CASSLGEGWGNGYTF
TRBV7-9	TRBD1	16	-	TRBJ2-4	TGTGCCAGCAGCCCCCGACAGGGTAGGGACAAAAACATTCAGTACTTC	CASSPRQGRDKNIQYF
TRBV7-9	-	14	-	TRBJ2-7	TGTGCCAGCAGCCCGGGACGGAAAGACTACGAGCAGTACTTC	CASSPGRKDYEQYF
TRBV5-4	-	13	-	TRBJ2-7	TGTGCCAGCAGCATGGAGGACGGCTACGAGCAGTACTTC	CASSMEDGYEQYF
TRBV6-4	-	17	-	TRBJ2-3	TGTGCCAGCAGTGACGGGGAGGGGGCTAGGCCCACAGATACGCAGTATTTT	CASSDGEGARPTDTQYF
TRBV23-1	TRBD1	14	-	TRBJ2-2	TGCGCCAGCGCCGGGACAGGGCACACCGGGGAGCTGTTTTTT	CASAGTGHTGELFF
TRBV5-4	-	13	-	TRBJ2-7	TGTGCCAGCAGCTTGGATGAACAGTACGAGCAGTACTTC	CASSLDEQYEQYF
TRBV5-6	-	14	-	TRBJ2-7	TGTGCCAGCAGCTCCGGGACCGGGATGATCGAGCAGTACTTC	CASSSGTGMIEQYF
TRBV27	-	14	-	TRBJ2-6	TGTGCCAGCAGCCTTGGGGCTGGGGCCAACGTCCTGACTTTC	CASSLGAGANVLTF
TRBV14	-	14	-	TRBJ1-1	TGTGCCAGCAGCCAAGACGGCAGAGCCATTGAAGCTTTCTTT	CASSQDGRAIEAFF
TRBV7-9	TRBD1	14	-	TRBJ2-5	TGTGCCAGCAGCCCCCTTCGGGACAGGGATTCCCAGTACTTC	CASSPLRDRDSQYF
TRBV11-2	-	16	-	TRBJ2-5	TGTGCCAGCAGCTCTTCCGGGACGGGCTTTTTCGAGACCCAGTACTTC	CASSSSGTGFFETQYF
TRBV27	-	13	-	TRBJ2-7	TGTGCCAGCAGCCCCGGGTCAATGGGGGGGCAGTACTTC	CASSPGSMGGQYF
TRBV7-9	TRBD1	15	-	TRBJ2-7	TGTGCCAGCAGCTATTGGACAGGGGATACCTACGAGCAGTACTTC	CASSYWTGDTYEQYF
TRBV4-3	-	14	-	TRBJ2-7	TGCGCCAGCAGCCCTTTTGTGTTATCTGACGAGCAGTACTTC	CASSPFVLSDEQYF
TRBV6-5	-	13	-	TRBJ2-3	TGTGCCAGCAGCCCCACAAATCTGGATACGCAGTATTTT	CASSPTNLDTQYF
TRBV11-2	-	15	-	TRBJ2-7	TGTGCCAGCAGCTCCCCGGGGGCCTCCTTCTACGAGCAGTACTTC	CASSSPGASFYEQYF
TRBV10-2	-	14	once	TRBJ2-7	TGCGCCAGCACCGAGAGCGGCAGGACCTACGAGCAGTACTTC	CASTESGRTYEQYF
TRBV14	-	15	-	TRBJ2-3	TGTGCCAGCAGCCTGGGAGAGTTACGCACAGATACGCAGTATTTT	CASSLGELRTDTQYF
TRBV6-1	-	12	-	TRBJ2-2	TGTGCCAGCAGACAGATCACCGGGGAGCTGTTTTTT	CASRQITGELFF
TRBV28	-	17	-	TRBJ2-3	TGTGCCAGCAGTGTCTCTACTGAGATGCCATTCACAGATACGCAGTATTTT	CASSVSTEMPFTDTQYF
TRBV27	TRBD2	17	-	TRBJ2-7	TGTGCCAGCAGTTTCACGTCGGCGGGAGGGATGTCCTACGAGCAGTACTTC	CASSFTSAGGMSYEQYF
TRBV2	TRBD2	15	-	TRBJ2-1	TGTGCCAGCAGTGGGGGTAGCGGGATGGTCGATGAGCAGTTCTTC	CASSGGSGMVDEQFF
TRBV27	-	15	-	TRBJ2-1	TGTGCCAGCAGTGTCCGGGACCGAGACAACAATGAGCAGTTCTTC	CASSVRDRDNNEQFF
TRBV19	-	15	-	TRBJ2-5	TGTGCCAGTAGTACCCGTGAGGATAGGGTAGAGACCCAGTACTTC	CASSTREDRVETQYF
TRBV9	-	14	-	TRBJ2-1	TGTGCCAGCAGCCCCCCGGGCAGCTACAATGAGCAGTTCTTC	CASSPPGSYNEQFF
TRBV4-1	TRBD1	15	-	TRBJ2-5	TGCGCCAGCAGCCAATATTTAGGGGGCGCGGAGACCCAGTACTTC	CASSQYLGGAETQYF
TRBV4-1	-	14	-	TRBJ1-2	TGCGCCAGCAGCCAAGAGGGGGTGAAGGACGGCTACACCTTC	CASSQEGVKDGYTF
TRBV29-1	TRBD2	13	-	TRBJ2-7	TGCAGCGTTGGGCTAGCGGGGGGATACGAGCAGTACTTC	CSVGLAGGYEQYF
TRBV5-1	-	15	-	TRBJ2-3	TGCGCCAGCAGCTTGATTCGGGGGAGCACAGATACGCAGTATTTT	CASSLIRGSTDTQYF
TRBV27	-	14	-	TRBJ2-7	TGTGCCAGCAGTTTAGGGGGGGCCGGTGACGAGCAGTACTTC	CASSLGGAGDEQYF
TRBV27	-	16	-	TRBJ2-3	TGTGCCAGCAGTACCCTCCGGGATGCTAGCACAGATACGCAGTATTTT	CASSTLRDASTDTQYF
TRBV7-9	TRBD1	16	-	TRBJ1-1	TGTGCCAGCAGACCTTCCGGGACAGGGAGAAACACTGAAGCTTTCTTT	CASRPSGTGRNTEAFF
TRBV4-1	-	14	-	TRBJ1-1	TGCGCCAGCACCCCCACGTGGGGGAGGCCTGAAGCTTTCTTT	CASTPTWGRPEAFF
TRBV27	-	11	-	TRBJ2-1	TGTGCCAGCGGACCCCCCGGGTGGCAGTTCTTC	CASGPPGWQFF
TRBV15	-	17	-	TRBJ2-1	TGTGCCACCAGCAGAGATCCACCTGGCGGGATATACAATGAGCAGTTCTTC	CATSRDPPGGIYNEQFF
TRBV21-1	-	19	once	TRBJ2-3	TGTGCCAGCAGCAAAGCTCCGGCTAGCGGGCTGCATAGCACAGATACGCAGTATTTT	CASSKAPASGLHSTDTQYF
TRBV14	-	15	-	TRBJ2-7	TGTGCCAGCAGCCATCAGGCCGGGGCGCAGGGCGAGCAGTACTTC	CASSHQAGAQGEQYF
TRBV29-1	-	13	-	TRBJ2-1	TGCAGCGCCATGAGCGATACCTACAATGAGCAGTTCTTC	CSAMSDTYNEQFF
TRBV25-1	-	11	-	TRBJ2-7	TGTGCCAGCAGCGACCCCTACGAGCAGTACTTC	CASSDPYEQYF
TRBV5-1	-	14	-	TRBJ1-1	TGCGCCAGCAGCCCGGAGGGGTTGAACACTGAAGCTTTCTTT	CASSPEGLNTEAFF
TRBV28	TRBD1	19	-	TRBJ1-1	TGTGCCAGCGGACCGGGACAGGGGTTTCGCGAGGCGGGAAACACTGAAGCTTTCTTT	CASGPGQGFREAGNTEAFF
TRBV4-3	-	14	-	TRBJ1-1	TGCGCCAGCAGCCAAAAAGGGGGGTACACTGAAGCTTTCTTT	CASSQKGGYTEAFF
TRBV15	-	15	-	TRBJ2-1	TGTGCCACCAGCAGAGATCGGGCAGGGAATAATGAGCAGTTCTTC	CATSRDRAGNNEQFF
TRBV28	-	14	few	TRBJ2-7	TGTGCCAGCAGTCCCCACAGGAACTCCTACGAGCAGTACTTC	CASSPHRNSYEQYF
TRBV7-2	TRBD2	15	once	TRBJ2-7	TGTGCCAGCAGCTTAGTGGATAGCGGGAAAGACGAGCAGTACTTC	CASSLVDSGKDEQYF
TRBV28	TRBD2	17	-	TRBJ2-7	TGTGCCAGCAGTTTAGGGAGTAGCGGGAGGAGCTCCTACGAGCAGTACTTC	CASSLGSSGRSSYEQYF
TRBV7-9	-	15	-	TRBJ2-2	TGTGCCAGCAGCTTAGCAGCGGAAAACACCGGGGAGCTGTTTTTT	CASSLAAENTGELFF
TRBV7-3	TRBD2	15	-	TRBJ2-5	TGTGCCAGCAGCACGGGACTAGCGGGAGGAGAGACCCAGTACTTC	CASSTGLAGGETQYF
TRBV28	-	13	-	TRBJ2-1	TGTGCCAGCAGTTTAGTTCCGTACAATGAGCAGTTCTTC	CASSLVPYNEQFF
TRBV7-2	-	14	-	TRBJ2-7	TGTGCCAACAGCTTAGTCGCTAGTCCCTACGAGCAGTACTTC	CANSLVASPYEQYF
TRBV9	TRBD2	14	-	TRBJ2-7	TGTGCCAGCAGCGTAGGAGCGGGAACGTACGAGCAGTACTTC	CASSVGAGTYEQYF
TRBV6-6	-	13	-	TRBJ1-5	TGTGCCAGCAGTTACGACAACAATCAGCCCCAGCATTTT	CASSYDNNQPQHF
TRBV5-1	-	18	-	TRBJ1-1	TGCGCCAGCACCAACTCGGACCAGGGCGGGTTTTTGAACACTGAAGCTTTCTTT	CASTNSDQGGFLNTEAFF
TRBV4-1	TRBD2	16	-	TRBJ2-1	TGCGCCAGCAGCCAAGAACCTAGCGGGCTTTACAATGAGCAGTTCTTC	CASSQEPSGLYNEQFF
TRBV5-1	-	13	-	TRBJ2-7	TGCGCCAGCTGTCCAGGGAACCCCTACGAGCAGTACTTC	CASCPGNPYEQYF